This note documents a single T cell receptor (beta chain) sequence. The antigen is not known. This specimen belongs to a study of shared clonotypes between healthy human individuals. CD45RO-negative, CCR7-selected cells formed the naive CD8 fraction, which excluded terminally differentiated effector memory CD45RA+ cells. Germline CDR1 reads LNHNV; CDR2 reads YYDKDF (reference sequence). The V and J ends lost 5 bases and 9 bases respectively, with 17 bases between them. CDR3 length: 14 amino acids. Method: immunoSEQ multiplex PCR; TCRdb's copy keeps in-frame clones and lacks some. The sample holds around 2,000,000 clones, approximately 94% seen once. General observations from the study: The sampled material consisted only of blood, and tissue repertoires are likely to differ. An expected dependence of interdonor clonotype sharing on sequencing depth was noted.

Sequencing was carried out using naive CD8+ T cells sorted from blood. The source of this sequence is a man aged 18 to 35 in good health. The chain joins TRBV15 to TRBJ2-1; TRBD1 is a possible D gene (6 bases). CDR3 sequence: CATSELTGYAEQFF. Here the CDR3 DNA reads TGTGCCACCAGCGAATTAACAGGGTATGCTGAGCAGTTCTTC.